The 28 T cell receptor beta chains below all came from one sample that was sequenced in a study of long-term antiretroviral therapy in people with HIV. Running of the v3.0 immunoSEQ assay took place at survey level. Produced via immunoSEQ multiplex PCR; TCRdb's table is partial and in-frame only. The data contain 20,000 to 25,000 clones, 88% of them singletons. The specimen comprised unsorted PBMCs, sampled 2.3 years after starting antiretroviral therapy. These receptor sequences come from a man aged 60 to 75 with HIV.

V usage is TRBV7-2 and J usage is TRBJ1-2; D remains ambiguous. CDR3 length equals 13 residues. V shed 4 bases and J shed 6 bases, with 12 bases lying between them. CDR1 and CDR2 from the germline V gene are SGHTA and FQGNSA. In nucleotides, the CDR3 is TGTGCCAGCAGCTATCATAGGGATCATGGCTACACCTTC. Translated, it gives CASSYHRDHGYTF.

The rearrangement joins TRBV5-1 to TRBJ2-3; the D call may be TRBD1 or TRBD2 (6 bases each). This CDR3 is built from 17 residues. Trimming stripped 4 bases from V and 0 bases from J, with 18 bases between. CDR1 and CDR2 (germline): SGHRS, YFSETQ. CDR3 DNA sequence: TGCGCCAGCAGCACCGACCCTAAGGGGGGAAGCACAGATACGCAGTATTTT. Protein sequence: CASSTDPKGGSTDTQYF.

This chain joins TRBV5-1 and TRBJ1-2, with TRBD1 matching 7 bases. The CDR3 loop spans 15 amino acids. The germline gives CDR1 SGHRS, CDR2 YFSETQ. V lost 0 bases, J lost 6 bases, and 8 bases stayed unmatched. The CDR3 loop is CASSLERGPGDGYTF. CDR3 in DNA: TGCGCCAGCAGCTTGGAAAGGGGGCCGGGGGATGGCTACACCTTC.

The V gene is TRBV7-2, the J gene TRBJ2-5, with no clear D. V gave up 2 bases and J gave up 4 bases, with 8 bases separating them. Germline assignment: CDR1 SGHTA and CDR2 FQGNSA. This CDR3 region has 13 residues. The CDR3 loop is CASSLSLGETQYF. The CDR3 nucleotides are TGTGCCAGCAGCTTATCACTGGGAGAGACCCAGTACTTC.

The V and J genes are TRBV11-3 and TRBJ2-5; D remains ambiguous. The germline gives CDR1 SGHNT, CDR2 YENEEA. V lost 6 bases, J lost 2 bases, and 13 bases lay in between. This CDR3 has 14 amino acids. CDR3 sequence: CASSKDGPQETQYF. The CDR3 DNA sequence: TGTGCCAGCAGTAAAGATGGACCTCAAGAGACCCAGTACTTC.

This clone was picked up one time. The chain couples TRBV5-5 to TRBJ1-4; D uncertain. From germline, CDR1 is SGHKS and CDR2 YYEKEE (reference sequence). The CDR3 runs to 16 residues. Trimming left V 3 bases short and J 5 bases short, with 17 bases between. CDR3 residues: CASSSIEGVTNEKLFF. The CDR3 DNA sequence: TGTGCCAGCAGCTCTATAGAGGGAGTTACGAATGAAAAACTGTTTTTT.

This clone was counted once. This chain uses TRBV12-5 with TRBJ1-1, with a possible D match to TRBD1 (5 bases). V was trimmed by 3 bases and J by 7 bases, leaving 9 bases between them. Germline V gene sequence: CDR1 LGHNT, CDR2 FRNRAP. The CDR3 is made up of 12 amino acids. CDR3 sequence: CASGLGQHEAFF. The DNA of the CDR3 is TGTGCTAGTGGTTTAGGACAACATGAAGCTTTCTTT.

The rearrangement links TRBV19 to TRBJ1-1; D remains ambiguous. The CDR3 has 16 residues. V lost 2 bases and J lost 0, with 13 bases in between. Germline V lookup: CDR1 LNHDA, CDR2 SQIVND (reference sequence). CDR3 residues: CASSIKQASVNTEAFF. The CDR3 DNA reads TGTGCCAGTAGTATAAAGCAGGCGTCGGTGAACACTGAAGCTTTCTTT.

The J gene is TRBJ2-7, the V gene TRBV4-1, with TRBD1 matching over 7 bases. This CDR3 is 15 amino acids long. V shed 2 bases, J shed 4 bases, and the junction held 8 bases outside the gene matches. The germline CDR1 and CDR2 sequences are MGHRA and YSYEKL. CDR3 DNA sequence: TGCGCCAGCAGCCAAACCACCGGGACAGCGTACGAGCAGTACTTC. It encodes CASSQTTGTAYEQYF.

The rearrangement links TRBV13 to TRBJ2-1, with 8 nucleotides matching TRBD1. V trimming: 5 bases; J trimming: 13 bases; junction bases outside the gene matches: 16. Germline V gene sequence: CDR1 PRHDT, CDR2 FYEKMQ (reference sequence). The CDR3 contains 15 residues. As DNA, the CDR3 is TGTGCCAGCAGCGCCGGGACAGGTGTTACGGGAGCACAGTTCTTC. Its translation: CASSAGTGVTGAQFF. Using reference TRBV13 and TRBJ2-1 for the parts outside the CDR3, the full variable domain is AAGVIQSPRHLIKEKRETATLKCYPIPRHDTVYWYQQGPGQDPQFLISFYEKMQSDKGSIPDRFSAQQFSDYHSELNMSSLELGDSALYFCASSAGTGVTGAQFFGPGTRLTVL.

The rearrangement uses TRBV15 and TRBJ1-2; weak D call: TRBD1 (6 bases). This CDR3 has 18 residues. Trimming shortened V by 1 base and J by 1 base, and 19 bases separated the two germline ends. The V gene's germline CDR1 is LNHNV and CDR2 YYDKDF (reference sequence). This CDR3 reads CATSRGTGGIFLNYGYTF. The CDR3 region has the DNA TGTGCCACCAGCAGAGGGACGGGGGGCATATTCCTTAACTATGGCTACACCTTC. The full variable domain, in which reference TRBV15 and TRBJ1-2 provide the parts outside the CDR3, is DAMVIQNPRYQVTQFGKPVTLSCSQTLNHNVMYWYQQKSSQAPKLLFHYYDKDFNNEADTPDNFQSRRPNTSFCFLDIRSPGLGDTAMYLCATSRGTGGIFLNYGYTFGSGTRLTVV.

The chain links TRBV27 to TRBJ2-3; 14 bases match TRBD2. Germline CDR1 reads MNHEY; CDR2 reads SMNVEV (reference sequence). The V segment lost 5 bases and the J segment 1 base; nucleotides outside the gene matches: 2. This CDR3 spans 16 amino acids. The CDR3 is CASSAGLAGGTDTQYF. In DNA form, the CDR3 reads TGTGCCAGCAGTGCGGGACTAGCGGGGGGCACAGATACGCAGTATTTT.

The chain couples TRBV18 to TRBJ2-3; maybe TRBD2 (6 bases). Germline V gene lookup returns CDR1 KGHSH and CDR2 LQKENI. Trimming shortened V by 2 bases and J by 2 bases, and 14 bases separated the two germline ends. The length of the CDR3 is 16 residues. The CDR3 sequence: CASSPLDSGSTDTQYF. The CDR3 DNA is TGTGCCAGCTCACCATTGGATAGCGGTTCCACAGATACGCAGTATTTT.

The chain is built from TRBV9 and TRBJ2-4, with 9 bases lining up with TRBD1. Germline assignment: CDR1 SGDLS and CDR2 YYNGEE. The CDR3 length is 16 residues. J gave up 5 bases and V 0 bases, and 6 bases lay outside the gene matches. The CDR3 region is CASSVATGTGQNIQYF. As DNA, the CDR3 is TGTGCCAGCAGCGTAGCTACTGGGACAGGGCAAAACATTCAGTACTTC.

The V call is TRBV18, the J call TRBJ2-5, with TRBD1 as a possible D gene (6 bases). V lost 1 base to trimming and J lost 5 bases, with 14 bases between them. Germline CDR1 is KGHSH and CDR2 is LQKENI. The CDR3 loop spans 15 amino acids. The CDR3 loop reads CASSPRKGEVETQYF. In DNA, the CDR3 is TGTGCCAGCTCACCACGGAAGGGGGAAGTGGAGACCCAGTACTTC.

The chain combines TRBV19 with TRBJ2-6, with D possibly TRBD1 on 5 matching bases. CDR1 LNHDA and CDR2 SQIVND come from the germline V gene (reference sequence). V was shortened by 4 bases and J by 0 bases, with 7 bases between the two germline ends. This CDR3 is 15 amino acids long. CDR3 nucleotide sequence: TGTGCCAGTAGTACAGGGAACTCTGGGGCCAACGTCCTGACTTTC. As protein: CASSTGNSGANVLTF.

The chain is built from TRBV2 and TRBJ2-7; TRBD2 matches at 7 bases. Germline V gene lookup returns CDR1 SNHLY and CDR2 FYNNEI. J gave up 3 bases and V 7 bases, and 12 bases lay outside the gene matches. The length of the CDR3 is 15 residues. CDR3 in amino acids: CASTPGEGWYYEQYF. CDR3 bases: TGTGCCAGCACCCCCGGGGAGGGATGGTACTACGAGCAGTACTTC.

The chain combines TRBV5-4 with TRBJ2-7, with 8 bases fitting TRBD2. Germline CDR1 and CDR2: SGHNT and YYREEE (reference sequence). The CDR3 has 17 residues. V was clipped by 4 bases and J by 4 bases; unmatched bases: 16. For the CDR3, the DNA is TGTGCCAGCAGCCCTCAAGCGGGAGCTACCCTCATATACGAGCAGTACTTC. Amino acids: CASSPQAGATLIYEQYF.

The V and J genes are TRBV5-1 and TRBJ2-3; the D is unclear. Looked up from germline, CDR1 is SGHRS and CDR2 is YFSETQ. This CDR3 has 16 residues. Trimming removed 0 bases at V and 0 bases at J, with 11 bases between. The CDR3 region is CASSLGQDTSTDTQYF. The DNA for the CDR3 is TGCGCCAGCAGCTTGGGTCAGGATACTAGCACAGATACGCAGTATTTT.

The rearrangement joins TRBV1 to TRBJ2-7; TRBD2, the table's D call, lacks a check against the DNA. TRBV1 corresponds to a pseudogene. The CDR3 totals 16 residues. The CDR3 DNA sequence: TGCACCAGCAGCCAAATAAGATTCGGAGGGAAAAACGAGCAGTACTTC. This translates into CTSSQIRFGGKNEQYF.

This chain joins TRBV7-9 and TRBJ2-5; weak D call: TRBD2 (6 bases). Germline CDR1 and CDR2: SEHNR and FQNEAQ (reference sequence). The CDR3 is 16 amino acids. V lost 0 bases and J lost 4, with 15 bases in between. CDR3: CASSLASGGGAETQYF. The CDR3 DNA sequence: TGTGCCAGCAGCTTAGCGTCCGGGGGAGGTGCAGAGACCCAGTACTTC.

V is TRBV6-5 and J is TRBJ2-1, with 9 bases fitting TRBD2. This CDR3 region has 15 residues. V gave up 0 bases and J gave up 4 bases; unmatched junction bases: 1. The V gene's germline CDR1 is MNHEY and CDR2 SVGAGI. Written as DNA, the CDR3 is TGTGCCAGCAGTTACTCGACTAGCGGATACAATGAGCAGTTCTTC. Its translation: CASSYSTSGYNEQFF.

The chain recombines TRBV28 with TRBJ2-5; D remains unclear. The CDR3 is made up of 17 amino acids. Trimming stripped 5 bases from V and 5 bases from J, with 24 bases between. Germline CDR1 reads MDHEN; CDR2 reads SYDVKM. DNA for the CDR3: TGTGCCAGCAGTCCCCGTCCAAAGCCGGGCTGGTCGGAGACCCAGTACTTC. Its translation is CASSPRPKPGWSETQYF.

The chain links TRBV15 to TRBJ1-2, with D unresolved. The V and J ends lost 3 bases and 5 bases respectively, with 16 bases between them. The CDR3 spans 15 residues. Per germline, CDR1 LNHNV and CDR2 YYDKDF (reference sequence). The DNA of the CDR3 is TGTGCCACCAGCAGGGAAAGGTTCCCCACTTATGGCTACACCTTC. It is translated as CATSRERFPTYGYTF.

The chain is built from TRBV5-1 and TRBJ2-4; 9 nucleotides line up with TRBD1. Germline assignment: CDR1 SGHRS and CDR2 YFSETQ. V trimming: 3 bases; J trimming: 9 bases; junction bases outside the gene matches: 13. This CDR3 is built from 16 residues. The CDR3 reads CASSSLGGQGSGIQYF. The CDR3 nucleotides are TGCGCCAGCAGCTCCCTTGGGGGACAGGGTTCGGGCATTCAGTACTTC.

The gene calls are TRBV5-1 and TRBJ2-7, with D perhaps given as TRBD1 or TRBD2 (6 bases each). V was trimmed by 4 bases and J by 3 bases, leaving 20 bases between them. This CDR3 contains 16 residues. Germline CDR1 reads SGHRS; CDR2 reads YFSETQ. Here the CDR3 DNA reads TGCGCCAGCAGCCCAAGTCCGGGGGCGCAACACTACGAGCAGTACTTC. Protein: CASSPSPGAQHYEQYF. The full variable domain, with the rest looked up from reference TRBV5-1 and TRBJ2-7, is KAGVTQTPRYLIKTRGQQVTLSCSPISGHRSVSWYQQTPGQGLQFLFEYFSETQRNKGNFPGRFSGRQFSNSRSEMNVSTLELGDSALYLCASSPSPGAQHYEQYFGPGTRLTVT.

A single count supports this clone. The rearrangement links TRBV9 to TRBJ2-5; D remains ambiguous. The V and J ends lost 4 bases and 5 bases respectively, with 12 bases between them. Germline V gene data show CDR1 as SGDLS and CDR2 as YYNGEE. The CDR3 length is 13 residues. This CDR3 is CASSPSPPETQYF. In DNA form, the CDR3 reads TGTGCCAGCAGCCCCTCCCCTCCGGAGACCCAGTACTTC.

This chain links TRBV7-8 with TRBJ2-7; 7 bases align to TRBD1. The V gene's germline CDR1 is SGHVS and CDR2 FQNEAQ. The CDR3 consists of 16 residues. Unmatched junction bases numbered 16, after V lost 5 bases and J lost 6 bases. The CDR3 bases are TGTGCCAGCAGCGGACATAGGAGACAGGGAAGCACCGAGCAGTACTTC. It translates to CASSGHRRQGSTEQYF.